These 27 T cell receptor beta chains were sequenced from one sample in a study of blood T cell repertoires in COVID-19. Using immunoSEQ multiplex PCR, the repertoire was profiled, and TCRdb retains in-frame clones only, with some absent. The sample includes about 310,000 clones, around 90% of them seen just once. The sequencing sample was made of peripheral blood. These receptors originate from a man aged 50-59 years with active or convalescent COVID-19.

The rearrangement links TRBV28 to TRBJ2-1, with D possibly being TRBD2 (6 bases). The V gene's germline CDR1 is MDHEN and CDR2 SYDVKM. The CDR3 totals 14 residues. Trimming stripped 2 bases from V and 7 bases from J, with 12 bases between. CDR3 protein: CASSLPLARNEQFF. The CDR3 DNA follows: TGTGCCAGCAGTTTACCACTAGCAAGGAATGAGCAGTTCTTC.

This chain uses TRBV29-1 with TRBJ2-3; D possibly corresponds to TRBD2 (5 bases). The V end was cut by 7 bases, the J end by 0 bases, with 11 bases between. CDR3 length: 13 amino acids. Germline-derived CDR1 and CDR2 are SQVTM and ANQGSEA. The CDR3 DNA reads TGCAGCGGAGCGGAGTCTAGCACAGATACGCAGTATTTT. Protein sequence: CSGAESSTDTQYF.

V is TRBV6-2 or TRBV6-3 and J is TRBJ1-6; tentative D call: TRBD1 (6 bases). CDR3 length equals 15 residues. V lost 0 bases and J 10 bases, leaving 13 bases between the germline ends. Germline lookup yields CDR1 MNHEY and CDR2 SVGEGT. CDR3 sequence (DNA): TGTGCCAGCAGTTACTCCTTTGGACAGCGGTCACCCCTCCACTTT. This translates into CASSYSFGQRSPLHF.

The rearrangement joins TRBV15 to TRBJ2-5; 8 bases match TRBD1. The germline CDR1 and CDR2 sequences are LNHNV and YYDKDF (reference sequence). Trimming took 0 bases from V and 4 from J; bases not matched to a gene: 7. The CDR3 consists of 16 residues. The DNA for the CDR3 is TGTGCCACCAGCAGAGATTACAGGGGGAATATAGAGACCCAGTACTTC. Translating gives CATSRDYRGNIETQYF.

This sequence joins TRBV5-1 and TRBJ2-7; D is ambiguous. The CDR3 loop spans 12 amino acids. The V end was cut by 1 base, the J end by 3 bases, with 5 bases between. Germline CDR1 is SGHRS and CDR2 is YFSETQ. CDR3 sequence: CASSLIGYEQYF. The CDR3 coding sequence is TGCGCCAGCAGCTTGATCGGCTACGAGCAGTACTTC.

The V and J genes are TRBV19 and TRBJ1-3; D remains ambiguous. The CDR3 length is 15 residues. CDR1 LNHDA and CDR2 SQIVND come from the germline V gene (reference sequence). V dropped 6 bases and J dropped 0 bases, with 12 bases sitting between them. The DNA for the CDR3 is TGTGCCAGTAGCAGCGGATCGTACTCTGGAAACACCATATATTTT. Its translation is CASSSGSYSGNTIYF.

The rearrangement links TRBV10-1 to TRBJ1-1; D not resolved. V lost 6 bases to trimming and J lost 6 bases, with 11 bases between them. Germline loops: CDR1 WNHNN, CDR2 SYGVQD (reference sequence). The CDR3 covers 12 residues. The CDR3 nucleotides read TGCGCCAGCAGGGTGGAGGAGGCTGAAGCTTTCTTT. Amino acid sequence: CASRVEEAEAFF.

The gene calls are TRBV29-1 and TRBJ2-3; TRBD1 is a possible D gene (5 bases). CDR3 size: 14 residues. Trimming pared 4 bases from V and 1 base from J, leaving 12 bases between. Germline CDR1 and CDR2: SQVTM and ANQGSEA. This chain's CDR3 is CSVAPATGTDTQYF. The DNA of the CDR3 is TGCAGCGTTGCCCCCGCGACAGGCACAGATACGCAGTATTTT.

The rearrangement uses TRBV5-3 and TRBJ2-7; TRBD1 aligns across 11 bases. TRBV5-3 is an open reading frame whose function is uncertain. Trimming removed 4 bases from V and 3 bases from J; junction bases left unmatched: 6. This CDR3 is 15 amino acids long. The chain's CDR3 is CARSKPGQGVYEQYF. CDR3 nucleotide sequence: TGTGCCAGAAGCAAGCCGGGACAGGGGGTCTACGAGCAGTACTTC.

This chain links TRBV3-1 (or the pseudogene TRBV3-2) with TRBJ1-5; D is uncertain. Germline V lookup: CDR1 LGHDT, CDR2 YNNKEL (reference sequence). The CDR3 sequence is 14 residues long. The germline V and J ends were trimmed by 3 bases and 3 bases, with 9 bases remaining between them. CDR3 in amino acids: CASSHSENNQPQHF. CDR3 bases: TGTGCCAGCAGCCACTCGGAGAACAATCAGCCCCAGCATTTT.

The chain recombines TRBV5-1 with TRBJ1-4; D might be TRBD1 (5 bases). V gave up 7 bases and J gave up 0 bases, with 13 bases separating them. The CDR3 is made up of 15 amino acids. From germline, CDR1 is SGHRS and CDR2 YFSETQ. The CDR3 nucleotides read TGCGCCAGCGCCCGGGGGACTGCAACTAATGAAAAACTGTTTTTT. Its protein product is CASARGTATNEKLFF.

The chain uses TRBV2 and TRBJ2-5; maybe TRBD1 (6 bases). CDR3 length: 15 amino acids. V was pared by 4 bases and J by 3 bases, with 15 bases between. The germline V gene encodes CDR1 SNHLY and CDR2 FYNNEI. CDR3 protein: CASSGSGQFKETQYF. The CDR3 nucleotides read TGTGCCAGCAGTGGAAGCGGACAGTTTAAAGAGACCCAGTACTTC.

This clone showed up just a few times. This rearrangement joins TRBV28 to TRBJ1-4; D remains unclear. The ends were cut back, 6 bases at V and 13 bases at J, with 15 bases in the middle. Germline V gene lookup returns CDR1 MDHEN and CDR2 SYDVKM. The CDR3 length is 12 residues. The CDR3 sequence is CASRDEGKGLFF. The CDR3 DNA sequence: TGTGCCAGCAGGGACGAGGGAAAGGGACTGTTTTTT.

This chain uses TRBV5-4 with TRBJ2-5, with 9 bases identical to TRBD1. The CDR3 consists of 15 residues. Germline-derived CDR1 and CDR2 are SGHNT and YYREEE (reference sequence). Trimming took 2 bases from V and 4 from J; bases not matched to a gene: 6. DNA for the CDR3: TGTGCCAGCAGCTTAGCACAGGGGGCTCGAGAGACCCAGTACTTC. Its translation: CASSLAQGARETQYF.

The V gene is TRBV5-1, the J gene TRBJ2-1, with 9 bases lining up with TRBD2. Germline assignment: CDR1 SGHRS and CDR2 YFSETQ. CDR3 length equals 15 residues. V lost 4 bases to trimming and J lost 4 bases; unmatched junction nucleotides: 6. For the CDR3, the DNA is TGCGCCAGCAGCCAGACTAGCGGATCTTACAATGAGCAGTTCTTC. Its translation is CASSQTSGSYNEQFF.

The J gene is TRBJ2-7, the V gene TRBV5-4; 7 bases are a match to TRBD1. The germline V gene encodes CDR1 SGHNT and CDR2 YYREEE (reference sequence). There are 14 residues in the CDR3. Trimming at V came to 4 bases and at J to 0 bases, leaving 4 bases not matched to a gene. CDR3 DNA: TGTGCCAGCAGCCCCCGGGACAGCTCCTACGAGCAGTACTTC. Encoded protein: CASSPRDSSYEQYF.

As DNA, the CDR3 is TGTGCCAGCACCGATCGTGGACAGGGCGGTTCACCCCTCCACTTT. Its translation: CASTDRGQGGSPLHF. The chain joins TRBV28 to TRBJ1-6; TRBD1 matches 8 bases. Germline trimming cut 7 bases from V and 9 bases from J; bases unmatched to any gene: 11. Germline CDR1 is MDHEN and CDR2 is SYDVKM. The CDR3 extends over 15 amino acids.

This chain links TRBV5-1 with TRBJ2-3; TRBD2 matches at 10 bases. V dropped 0 bases and J dropped 1; count of bases not matched to a gene: 5. Germline V CDR1 and CDR2: SGHRS, YFSETQ. This CDR3 has 17 amino acids. This CDR3 is CASSLVLAGVGTDTQYF. The CDR3 DNA sequence: TGCGCCAGCAGCTTGGTCCTAGCGGGAGTAGGCACAGATACGCAGTATTTT.

This clone was observed once. The chain carries TRBV7-2 and TRBJ2-3; 11 bases line up with TRBD2. The V segment lost 8 bases and the J segment 2 bases; nucleotides outside the gene matches: 9. The V gene's germline CDR1 is SGHTA and CDR2 FQGNSA. The CDR3 contains 16 residues. The CDR3 DNA sequence: TGTGCCAGCCGACCGTCTAGCGGGGGGTCCACAGATACGCAGTATTTT. Encoded protein: CASRPSSGGSTDTQYF.

V is TRBV29-1 and J is TRBJ1-2; TRBD1 might be the D (6 bases). Germline CDR1 SQVTM, CDR2 ANQGSEA. V gave up 5 bases and J gave up 3 bases, with 7 bases separating them. CDR3 length: 11 residues. In DNA, the CDR3 is TGCAGCGTTAGGACAGACTATGGCTACACCTTC. It yields the protein CSVRTDYGYTF.

A few counts support this clone. The chain uses TRBV7-2 and TRBJ2-7; D is perhaps TRBD1 (6 bases). Trimming cost V 6 bases and J 0 bases, with 18 bases left between them. Per germline, CDR1 SGHTA and CDR2 FQGNSA. The CDR3 spans 16 residues. The CDR3 nucleotides read TGTGCCAGCAGTCCCTCGAGGGGGACCTTCTCCTACGAGCAGTACTTC. Translation: CASSPSRGTFSYEQYF.

J is TRBJ2-5 and V is TRBV7-3, with D possibly being TRBD2 (7 bases). The CDR3 is made up of 13 amino acids. V was cut by 4 bases and J by 7 bases, with 13 bases left in between. Per germline, CDR1 SGHTA and CDR2 FQGTGA. CDR3 DNA sequence: TGTGCCAGCAGCTCAGGGGAGGGAGGGACCCAGTACTTC. It encodes CASSSGEGGTQYF.

This clone showed up just once. The chain has TRBV28 and TRBJ2-7; 7 bases map to TRBD1. Germline V lookup: CDR1 MDHEN, CDR2 SYDVKM. This CDR3 contains 12 residues. CDR3: CVTGTASYEQYF. In nucleotides, the CDR3 is TGTGTCACGGGGACAGCTAGCTACGAGCAGTACTTC.

The chain links TRBV28 to TRBJ2-7, with a weak D call TRBD2 (5 bases). The CDR3 sequence is 14 residues long. V lost 6 bases and J 3 bases, leaving 15 bases between the germline ends. CDR1 MDHEN and CDR2 SYDVKM come from the germline V gene. In nucleotides, the CDR3 is TGTGCCAGCAGGACCAGCGGAACTGGCTACGAGCAGTACTTC. Protein sequence: CASRTSGTGYEQYF.

V gene TRBV7-8 combines with J gene TRBJ1-3; D ambiguous. Per the germline V gene, CDR1 is SGHVS and CDR2 is FQNEAQ. The V gene lost 5 bases and the J gene lost 0 bases, with 17 bases spanning the gap. The CDR3 loop spans 17 amino acids. The CDR3 reads CASSPFPPGSSGNTIYF. The CDR3 DNA sequence: TGTGCCAGCAGCCCTTTCCCCCCGGGTAGCTCTGGAAACACCATATATTTT.

The chain employs TRBV29-1 and TRBJ1-1; 7 bases fit TRBD1. The CDR3 runs to 14 residues. J lost 5 bases, V lost 2 bases, and 8 bases had no gene match. Per germline, CDR1 SQVTM and CDR2 ANQGSEA. The CDR3 region is CSVESNRGWTEAFF. The DNA for the CDR3 is TGCAGCGTTGAATCGAACAGGGGTTGGACTGAAGCTTTCTTT.

In its sample, this clone was seen a few times. The CDR3 loop reads CASSLGTGGNEKLFF. The CDR3 nucleotides are TGTGCCAGCAGCTTAGGGACAGGGGGCAACGAAAAACTGTTTTTT. V is TRBV7-9 and J is TRBJ1-4, with 11 bases identical to TRBD1. V shed 1 base and J 8 bases; nucleotides not matched to a gene: 3. The germline V gene encodes CDR1 SEHNR and CDR2 FQNEAQ (reference sequence). The CDR3 spans 15 residues.